These 13 T cell receptor beta chains were all obtained from the same sample, sequenced in a study of T cell repertoires in cytomegalovirus infection (dated by TCRdb to between 2017 and 2020). Sequencing was carried out with an Illumina HiSeq 1500. TCRdb reworked the public reads: Q25 trimming with fastp, MiXCR clone assembly, productive beta chains retained. Rows with a matching CDR3 protein are joined into one entry that keeps the most common DNA and genes. The sample table records about 260,000 distinct CDR3 sequences; 8% to 9.5% of these occur just once. The biggest ten clones account for roughly 16% of the sample. The sequencing input was PBMCs. All receptors derive from a human donor in good health (CMV status not recorded). Some clones in this sample may be carry-over from other donors' samples.

The rearrangement uses TRBV5-4 and TRBJ2-7; 8 nucleotides align to TRBD2. The germline CDR1 and CDR2 sequences are SGHNT and YYREEE (reference sequence). The CDR3 totals 15 residues. The ends lost 5 bases at V and 5 bases at J; junction bases unmatched: 12. The CDR3 coding sequence is TGTGCCAGCAGGCCTCGTGGGACTAGTGATGACGAGCAGTACTTC. Protein: CASRPRGTSDDEQYF.

The V gene is TRBV5-1, the J gene TRBJ2-7, with 10 bases identical to TRBD2. CDR1 and CDR2 from the germline V gene are SGHRS and YFSETQ. V was pared by 0 bases and J by 8 bases, with 14 bases of the junction left unmatched. This CDR3 has 17 amino acids. The CDR3 here is CASSLEGMGTSDSQQYF. The DNA for the CDR3 is TGCGCCAGCAGCTTGGAAGGTATGGGGACTAGCGATAGTCAGCAGTACTTC.

There are many counts of this clonotype. CDR3: CASSYRTSGSRDEQFF. The CDR3 nucleotides read TGTGCCAGCAGCTACCGGACTAGCGGGAGTAGGGATGAGCAGTTCTTC. V usage is TRBV7-2 and J usage is TRBJ2-1; 13 nucleotides line up with TRBD2. Germline lookup yields CDR1 SGHTA and CDR2 FQGNSA. CDR3 length equals 16 residues. The J segment lost 8 bases and the V segment lost 4 bases, leaving 8 bases of the junction unmatched.

Many counts were recorded for this clonotype. Mismatch with germline at one junction end may stem from a read error. V and J are TRBV7-2 and TRBJ2-7; D remains ambiguous. The CDR3 is 12 amino acids. The V gene's germline CDR1 is SGHTA and CDR2 FQGNSA. In DNA, the CDR3 is TGTGCCAGCAGCTCCCAATCCTTCGAGCAGTACTTC. It yields the protein CASSSQSFEQYF.

This clonotype was seen more than once but under ten times. The V gene is TRBV11-2, the J gene TRBJ1-5, with D possibly matching TRBD1 (5 bases). V lost 5 bases, J lost 3 bases, and 17 bases lay in between. The CDR3 sequence is 16 residues long. CDR1 is SGHAT, CDR2 FQNNGV, per germline. The CDR3 loop is CASSATSGSPNQPQHF. DNA of the CDR3: TGTGCCAGCAGCGCTACCTCAGGGTCCCCCAATCAGCCCCAGCATTTT.

In this sample, this clonotype turned up many times. The rearrangement joins TRBV28 to TRBJ2-7; no clear D. V was clipped by 6 bases and J by 12 bases, with 15 bases between them. The CDR3 consists of 11 residues. Germline loops: CDR1 MDHEN, CDR2 SYDVKM. The CDR3 here is CASRAREILYF. The CDR3 DNA follows: TGTGCCAGCAGGGCTAGGGAAATTTTGTACTTC.

The sample holds many counts of this clonotype. This chain links TRBV28 with TRBJ2-7; D unresolved. CDR3 length: 15 amino acids. V was cut by 6 bases and J by 0 bases, with 15 bases left in between. Germline CDR1 reads MDHEN; CDR2 reads SYDVKM. CDR3 bases: TGTGCCAGCAGCGCTGCGGACGGTTCCTCCTACGAGCAGTACTTC. This codes for CASSAADGSSYEQYF.

The J gene is TRBJ1-5, the V gene TRBV7-3; tentative D call: TRBD1 (6 bases). From germline, CDR1 is SGHTA and CDR2 FQGTGA. The CDR3 totals 18 residues. V lost 1 base to trimming and J lost 0 bases, with 16 bases between them. CDR3 protein: CASSLKRGESYSNQPQHF. CDR3 nucleotide sequence: TGTGCCAGCAGCTTAAAGAGGGGGGAATCGTATAGCAATCAGCCCCAGCATTTT.

In this sample, this clonotype turned up a few times. The gene calls are TRBV12-3 or TRBV12-4 and TRBJ1-4; D not certain. The V end lost 2 bases, the J end lost 7 bases, and 14 bases lay between the germline ends. This CDR3 contains 15 residues. In DNA, the CDR3 is TGTGCCAGCAGTTTAAACGGAGGCCCGAGTGAAAAACTGTTTTTT. Amino acids: CASSLNGGPSEKLFF.

This clonotype was seen only a few times. This chain uses TRBV20-1 with TRBJ1-3; D is unclear. Germline loops: CDR1 DFQATT, CDR2 SNEGSKA (reference sequence). Trimming took off 0 bases at V and 0 bases at J, with 6 bases between the two ends. The CDR3 has 14 residues. The CDR3 nucleotides read TGCAGTGCTAGAGAAAAGACCTCTGGAAACACCATATATTTT. As protein: CSAREKTSGNTIYF.

The rearrangement links TRBV12-3 or TRBV12-4 to TRBJ1-2, with 11 bases identical to TRBD1. The ends lost 5 bases at V and 4 bases at J; junction bases unmatched: 6. The length of the CDR3 is 15 residues. In nucleotides, the CDR3 is TGTGCCAGCAGTCCCCGGACAGGGGGCGTCTATGGCTACACCTTC. Translating it yields CASSPRTGGVYGYTF.

This clonotype was observed many times. V is TRBV28 and J is TRBJ2-7; maybe TRBD1 (6 bases). V was cut by 6 bases and J by 1 base, with 13 bases left in between. The germline gives CDR1 MDHEN, CDR2 SYDVKM. This CDR3 comprises 14 residues. The CDR3 coding sequence is TGTGCCAGCAGGCCCGAGGGACATTCCTACGAGCAGTACTTC. It is translated as CASRPEGHSYEQYF.

This clonotype has a count of ten or more. This rearrangement joins TRBV7-2 to TRBJ2-1; D is unclear. The CDR3 spans 16 residues. V lost 1 base and J 2 bases, leaving 12 bases between the germline ends. CDR1 and CDR2 from the germline V gene are SGHTA and FQGNSA. As DNA, the CDR3 is TGTGCCAGCAGCTTAGGGTCCGGGCTTGCCTACAATGAGCAGTTCTTC. The encoded protein is CASSLGSGLAYNEQFF.